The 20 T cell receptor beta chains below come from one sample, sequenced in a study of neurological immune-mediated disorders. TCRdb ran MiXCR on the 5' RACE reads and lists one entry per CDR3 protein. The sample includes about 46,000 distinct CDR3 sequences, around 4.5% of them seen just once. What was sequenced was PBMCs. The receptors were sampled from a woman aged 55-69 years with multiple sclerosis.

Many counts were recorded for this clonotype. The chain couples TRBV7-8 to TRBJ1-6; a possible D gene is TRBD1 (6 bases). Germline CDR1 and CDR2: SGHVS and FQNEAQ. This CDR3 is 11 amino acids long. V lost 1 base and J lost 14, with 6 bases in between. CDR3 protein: CASSLEGALHF. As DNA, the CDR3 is TGTGCCAGCAGCTTAGAGGGGGCCCTCCACTTT.

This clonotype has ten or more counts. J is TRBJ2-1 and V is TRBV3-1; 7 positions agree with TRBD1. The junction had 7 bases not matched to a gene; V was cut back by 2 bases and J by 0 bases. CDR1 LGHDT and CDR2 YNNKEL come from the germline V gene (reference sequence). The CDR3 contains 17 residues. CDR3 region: CASSQPQTGSSYNEQFF. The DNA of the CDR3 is TGTGCCAGCAGCCAACCCCAGACAGGGAGCTCCTACAATGAGCAGTTCTTC.

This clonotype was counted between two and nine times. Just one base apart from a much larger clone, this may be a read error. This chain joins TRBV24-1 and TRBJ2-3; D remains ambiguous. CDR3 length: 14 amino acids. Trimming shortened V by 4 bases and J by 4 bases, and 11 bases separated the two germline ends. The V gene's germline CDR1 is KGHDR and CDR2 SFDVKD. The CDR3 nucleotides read TGTGCCACCAGTGACTCGGAAAGGGCAGATACGCAGTATTTT. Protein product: CATSDSERADTQYF.

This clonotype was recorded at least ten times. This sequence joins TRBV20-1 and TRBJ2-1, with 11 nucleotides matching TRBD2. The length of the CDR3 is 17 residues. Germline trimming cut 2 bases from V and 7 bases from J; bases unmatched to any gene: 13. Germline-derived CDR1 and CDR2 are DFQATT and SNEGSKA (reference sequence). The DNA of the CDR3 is TGCAGTGCTAGAAGCCCCTTCTTAGCGGGAGGGGAGAATGAGCAGTTCTTC. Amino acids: CSARSPFLAGGENEQFF.

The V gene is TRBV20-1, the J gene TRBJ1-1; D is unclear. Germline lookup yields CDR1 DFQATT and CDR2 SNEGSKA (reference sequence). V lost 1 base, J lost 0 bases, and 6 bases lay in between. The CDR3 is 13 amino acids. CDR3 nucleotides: TGCAGTGCTAGAGTTACAGTGAACACTGAAGCTTTCTTT. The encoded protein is CSARVTVNTEAFF.

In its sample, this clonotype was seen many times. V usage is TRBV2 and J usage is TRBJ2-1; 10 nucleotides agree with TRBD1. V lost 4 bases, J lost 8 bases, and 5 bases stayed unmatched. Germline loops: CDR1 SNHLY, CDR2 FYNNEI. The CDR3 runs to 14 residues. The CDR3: CASSAGQGGDEQFF. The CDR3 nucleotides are TGTGCCAGCAGTGCAGGACAGGGGGGCGATGAGCAGTTCTTC.

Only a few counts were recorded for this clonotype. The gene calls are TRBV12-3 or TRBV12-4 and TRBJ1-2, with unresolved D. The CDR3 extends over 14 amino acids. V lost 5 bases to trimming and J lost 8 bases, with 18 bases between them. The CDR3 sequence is CASSTTQRSMGYTF. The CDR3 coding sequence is TGTGCCAGCAGTACGACTCAGCGGTCTATGGGCTACACCTTC.

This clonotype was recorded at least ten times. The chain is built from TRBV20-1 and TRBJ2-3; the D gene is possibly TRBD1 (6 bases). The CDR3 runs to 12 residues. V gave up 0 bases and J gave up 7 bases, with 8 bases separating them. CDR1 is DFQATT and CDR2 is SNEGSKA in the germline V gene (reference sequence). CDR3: CSARDGDNTQYF. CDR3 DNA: TGCAGTGCTAGAGATGGGGACAATACGCAGTATTTT.

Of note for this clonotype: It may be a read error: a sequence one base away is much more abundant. The CDR3 nucleotides are TGTGCCTGTTCCAGGACAGGCTCGTCTGAAGCTTTCTTT. It encodes CACSRTGSSEAFF. The chain couples TRBV6-5 to TRBJ1-1; 7 nucleotides match TRBD1. The CDR3 runs 13 residues. Trimming at V came to 11 bases and at J to 6 bases, leaving 12 bases not matched to a gene. Germline V gene lookup returns CDR1 MNHEY and CDR2 SVGAGI.

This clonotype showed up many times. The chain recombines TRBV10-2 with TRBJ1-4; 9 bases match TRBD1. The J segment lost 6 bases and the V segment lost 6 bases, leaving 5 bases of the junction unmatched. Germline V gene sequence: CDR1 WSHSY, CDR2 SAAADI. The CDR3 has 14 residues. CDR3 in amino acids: CASRGDREDEKLFF. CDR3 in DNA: TGCGCCAGCAGGGGGGACAGGGAGGATGAAAAACTGTTTTTT.

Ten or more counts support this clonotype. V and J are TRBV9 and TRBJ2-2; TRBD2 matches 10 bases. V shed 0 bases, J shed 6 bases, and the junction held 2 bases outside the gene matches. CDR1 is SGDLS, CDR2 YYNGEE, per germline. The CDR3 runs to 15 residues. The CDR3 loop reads CASSVASGSAGELFF. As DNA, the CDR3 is TGTGCCAGCAGCGTAGCTAGCGGGAGCGCCGGGGAGCTGTTTTTT.

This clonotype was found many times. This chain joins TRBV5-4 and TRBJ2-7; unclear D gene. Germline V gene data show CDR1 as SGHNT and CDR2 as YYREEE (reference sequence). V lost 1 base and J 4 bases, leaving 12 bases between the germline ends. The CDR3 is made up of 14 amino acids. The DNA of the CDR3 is TGTGCCAGCAGCTTGTTGGGTGAAGGGTACGAGCAGTACGTC. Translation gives CASSLLGEGYEQYV.

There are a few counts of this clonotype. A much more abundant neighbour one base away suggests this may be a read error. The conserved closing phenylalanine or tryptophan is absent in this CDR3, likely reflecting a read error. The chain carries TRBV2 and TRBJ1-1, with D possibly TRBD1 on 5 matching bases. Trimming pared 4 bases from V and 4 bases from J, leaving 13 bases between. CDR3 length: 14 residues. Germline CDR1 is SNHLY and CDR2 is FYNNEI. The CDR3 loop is CASSVRDGFTEAFC. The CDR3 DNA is TGTGCCAGCAGTGTCCGGGACGGATTCACTGAAGCTTTCTGT.

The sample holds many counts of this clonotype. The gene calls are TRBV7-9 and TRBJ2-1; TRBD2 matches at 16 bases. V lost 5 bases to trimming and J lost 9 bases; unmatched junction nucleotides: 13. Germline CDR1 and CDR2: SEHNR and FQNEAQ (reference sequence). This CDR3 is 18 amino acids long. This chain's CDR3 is CASSPRAGTSGRAREQFF. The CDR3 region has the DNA TGTGCCAGCAGCCCTAGAGCGGGGACTAGCGGGAGGGCTCGTGAGCAGTTCTTC.

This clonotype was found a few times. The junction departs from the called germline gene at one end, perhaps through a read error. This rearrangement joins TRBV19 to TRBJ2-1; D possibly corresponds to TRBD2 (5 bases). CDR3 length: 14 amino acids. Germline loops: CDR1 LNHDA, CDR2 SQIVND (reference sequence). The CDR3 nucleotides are TGTGCCAGTAGCCCCTCGGACTCCCACAATGTGCAGTTCTTC. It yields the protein CASSPSDSHNVQFF.

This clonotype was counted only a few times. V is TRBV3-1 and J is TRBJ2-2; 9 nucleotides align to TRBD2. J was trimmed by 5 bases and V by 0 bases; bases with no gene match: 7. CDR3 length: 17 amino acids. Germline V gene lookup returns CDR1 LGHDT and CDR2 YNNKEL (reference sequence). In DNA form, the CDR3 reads TGTGCCAGCAGCCAAGAAGGGGCTAGCGGGAAAACCGGGGAGCTGTTTTTT. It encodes CASSQEGASGKTGELFF.

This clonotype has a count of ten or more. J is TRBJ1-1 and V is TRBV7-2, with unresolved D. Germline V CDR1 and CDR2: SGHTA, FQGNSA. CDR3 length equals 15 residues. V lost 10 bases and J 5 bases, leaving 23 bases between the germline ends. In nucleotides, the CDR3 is TGTGCCACCTCTACGGGGTTTAACCGGGGTACTGAAGCTTTCTTT. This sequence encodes CATSTGFNRGTEAFF.

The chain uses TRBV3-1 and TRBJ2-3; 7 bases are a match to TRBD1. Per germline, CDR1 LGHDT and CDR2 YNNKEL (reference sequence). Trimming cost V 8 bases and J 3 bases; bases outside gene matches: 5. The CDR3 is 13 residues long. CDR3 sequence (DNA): TGTGCCAGCTACACAGGGGTGACAGATACGCAGTATTTT. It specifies CASYTGVTDTQYF.

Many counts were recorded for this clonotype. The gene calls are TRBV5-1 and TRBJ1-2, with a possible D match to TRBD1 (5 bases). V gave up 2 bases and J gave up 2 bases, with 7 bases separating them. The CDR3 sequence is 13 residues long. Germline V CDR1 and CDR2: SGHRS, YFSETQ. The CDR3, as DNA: TGCGCCAGCAGCTTATGGGACAACTATGGCTACACCTTC. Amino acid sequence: CASSLWDNYGYTF.

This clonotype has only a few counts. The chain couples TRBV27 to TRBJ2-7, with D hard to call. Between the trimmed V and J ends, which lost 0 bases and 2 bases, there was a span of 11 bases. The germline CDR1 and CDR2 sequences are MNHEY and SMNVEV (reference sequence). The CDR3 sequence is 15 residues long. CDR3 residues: CASSLSAYPTYEQYF. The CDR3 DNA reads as TGTGCCAGCAGTTTATCGGCGTACCCAACCTACGAGCAGTACTTC.